The 7 T cell receptor beta chains in this list originate from one sample, sequenced in a study of blood T cell repertoires in COVID-19 (dated by TCRdb to the early 2020s). The library was obtained by the immunoSEQ multiplex PCR assay. TCRdb provides this immuneACCESS table in a form limited to in-frame rearrangements. Some clones are lacking; in checked studies, under half of them reflect an unresolved V gene, and why the rest are absent is not known. A total of about 110,000 clones appear in this sample, about 76% of them only once. The ten largest clones capture under 40% of the sample. Material: peripheral blood. The receptors originated from a man older than 75 with acute or convalescent COVID-19.

Details on this clone: Other DNA sequences of this sample code for an identical CDR3. This rearrangement joins TRBV28 to TRBJ2-7; the match to TRBD2 covers 11 bases. V was clipped by 5 bases and J by 0 bases; unmatched bases: 3. CDR3 length equals 15 residues. Germline V lookup: CDR1 MDHEN, CDR2 SYDVKM. The CDR3, as DNA: TGTGCCAGCAGTCGTACTAGCGGGAGCTCCTACGAGCAGTACTTC. It specifies CASSRTSGSSYEQYF.

The V and J genes are TRBV7-8 and TRBJ2-5, with D perhaps matching TRBD1 (6 bases). The CDR3 contains 14 residues. With 1 base removed from V and 7 bases from J, the gap between germline ends came to 13 bases. Per germline, CDR1 SGHVS and CDR2 FQNEAQ. DNA of the CDR3: TGTGCCAGCAGCTTAGTTGGGGGCCTCGGGACCCAGTACTTC. It encodes CASSLVGGLGTQYF.

The V and J genes are TRBV29-1 and TRBJ1-3; 9 bases align to TRBD1. Germline CDR1 is SQVTM and CDR2 is ANQGSEA. This CDR3 spans 15 amino acids. Trimming cost V 4 bases and J 4 bases; bases outside gene matches: 8. The CDR3 coding sequence is TGCAGCGTTGGGTACAGGGGGCGAAGAGGAAACACCATATATTTT. It translates to CSVGYRGRRGNTIYF.

The chain joins TRBV6-5 to TRBJ2-7, with a possible D match to TRBD1 (6 bases). Germline CDR1 and CDR2: MNHEY and SVGAGI. The length of the CDR3 is 14 residues. Trimming cost V 5 bases and J 0 bases, with 11 bases left between them. This chain's CDR3 is CASSTRDTSYEQYF. CDR3 coding DNA: TGTGCCAGCAGTACCCGGGACACCTCCTACGAGCAGTACTTC.

The rearrangement links TRBV10-3 to TRBJ1-1; possibly TRBD1 for D (6 bases). The germline V gene encodes CDR1 ENHRY and CDR2 SYGVKD. The CDR3 sequence is 14 residues long. V was shortened by 3 bases and J by 2 bases, with 10 bases between the two germline ends. CDR3 region: CAISDRGRNTEAFF. CDR3 coding DNA: TGTGCCATCAGTGACAGGGGACGAAACACTGAAGCTTTCTTT.

The V gene is TRBV5-1, the J gene TRBJ2-1, with 7 bases aligning to TRBD2. The CDR3 loop spans 14 amino acids. Germline CDR1 is SGHRS and CDR2 is YFSETQ. The junction had 5 bases not matched to a gene; V was cut back by 1 base and J by 7 bases. The CDR3 bases are TGCGCCAGCAGCTTGCGGGGGGATACGAATGAGCAGTTCTTC. Amino acids: CASSLRGDTNEQFF.

The chain has TRBV24-1 and TRBJ2-3, with 7 positions matching TRBD2. The CDR3 runs to 14 residues. Germline trimming cut 5 bases from V and 11 bases from J; bases unmatched to any gene: 12. The V gene's germline CDR1 is KGHDR and CDR2 SFDVKD. CDR3: CATSAASGDVEQYF. The CDR3 nucleotides are TGTGCCACCAGTGCAGCCAGCGGGGACGTCGAGCAGTATTTT.